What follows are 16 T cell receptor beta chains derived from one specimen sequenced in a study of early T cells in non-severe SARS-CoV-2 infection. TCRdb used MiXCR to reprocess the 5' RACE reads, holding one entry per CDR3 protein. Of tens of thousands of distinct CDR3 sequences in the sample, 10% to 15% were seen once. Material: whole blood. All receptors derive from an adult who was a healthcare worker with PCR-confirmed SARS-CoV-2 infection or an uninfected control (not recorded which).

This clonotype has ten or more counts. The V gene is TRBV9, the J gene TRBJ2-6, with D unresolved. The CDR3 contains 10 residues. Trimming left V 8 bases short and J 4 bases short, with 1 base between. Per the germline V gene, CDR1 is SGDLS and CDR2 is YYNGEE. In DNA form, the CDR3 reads TGTGCCAGAGGGGCCAACGTCCTGACTTTC. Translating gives CARGANVLTF.

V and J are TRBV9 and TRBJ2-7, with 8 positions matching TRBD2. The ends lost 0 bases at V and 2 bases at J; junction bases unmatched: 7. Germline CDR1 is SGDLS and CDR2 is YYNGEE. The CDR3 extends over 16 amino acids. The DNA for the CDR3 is TGTGCCAGCAGCGTAGGATCCGCGGGGGGTGCCTACGAGCAGTACTTC. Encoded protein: CASSVGSAGGAYEQYF.

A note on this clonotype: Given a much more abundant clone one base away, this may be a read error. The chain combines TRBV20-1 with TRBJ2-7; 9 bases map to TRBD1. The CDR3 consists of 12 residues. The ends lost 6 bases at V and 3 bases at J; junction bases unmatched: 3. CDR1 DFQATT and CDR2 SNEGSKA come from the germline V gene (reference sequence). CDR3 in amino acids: CSAWDRDYEQYF. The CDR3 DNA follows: TGCAGTGCCTGGGACAGGGACTACGAGCAGTACTTC.

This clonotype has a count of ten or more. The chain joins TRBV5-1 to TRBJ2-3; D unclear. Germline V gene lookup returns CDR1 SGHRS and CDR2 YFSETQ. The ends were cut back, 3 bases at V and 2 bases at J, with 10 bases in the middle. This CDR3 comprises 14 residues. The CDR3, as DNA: TGCGCCAGCAGCTCCACCCACCCCACAGATACGCAGTATTTT. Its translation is CASSSTHPTDTQYF.

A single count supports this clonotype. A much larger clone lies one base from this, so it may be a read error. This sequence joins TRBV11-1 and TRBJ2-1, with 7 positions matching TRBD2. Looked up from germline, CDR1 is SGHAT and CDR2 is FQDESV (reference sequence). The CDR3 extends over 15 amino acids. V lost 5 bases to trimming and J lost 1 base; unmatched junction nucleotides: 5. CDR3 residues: CASSAGDPSYNEQFF. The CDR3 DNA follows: TGTGCCAGCAGCGCGGGGGACCCTTCCTACAATGAGCAGTTCTTC.

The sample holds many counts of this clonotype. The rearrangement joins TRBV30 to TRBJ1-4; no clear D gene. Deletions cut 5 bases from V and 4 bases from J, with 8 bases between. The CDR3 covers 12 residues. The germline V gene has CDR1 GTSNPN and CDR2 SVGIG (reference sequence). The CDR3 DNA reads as TGTGCCTGGTTGGGGATTAATGAAAAACTGTTTTTT. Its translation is CAWLGINEKLFF. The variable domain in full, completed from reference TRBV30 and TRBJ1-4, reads SQTIHQWPATLVQPVGSPLSLECTVEGTSNPNLYWYRQAAGRGLQLLFYSVGIGQISSEVPQNLSASRPQDRQFILSSKKLLLSDSGFYLCAWLGINEKLFFGSGTQLSVL.

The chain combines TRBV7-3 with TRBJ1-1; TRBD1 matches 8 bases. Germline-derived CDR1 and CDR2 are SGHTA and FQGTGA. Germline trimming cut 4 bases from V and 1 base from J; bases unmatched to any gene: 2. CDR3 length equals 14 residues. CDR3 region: CASSSTGENTEAFF. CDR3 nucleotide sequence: TGTGCCAGCAGCTCGACAGGGGAGAACACTGAAGCTTTCTTT.

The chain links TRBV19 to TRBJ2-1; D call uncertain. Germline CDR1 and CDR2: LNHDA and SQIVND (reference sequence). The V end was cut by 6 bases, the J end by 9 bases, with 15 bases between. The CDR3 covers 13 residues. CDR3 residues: CASSPSQTVEQFF. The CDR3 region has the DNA TGTGCCAGTAGCCCTTCTCAGACTGTTGAGCAGTTCTTC. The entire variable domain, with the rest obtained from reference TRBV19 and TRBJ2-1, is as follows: DGGITQSPKYLFRKEGQNVTLSCEQNLNHDAMYWYRQDPGQGLRLIYYSQIVNDFQKGDIAEGYSVSREKKESFPLTVTSAQKNPTAFYLCASSPSQTVEQFFGPGTRLTVL.

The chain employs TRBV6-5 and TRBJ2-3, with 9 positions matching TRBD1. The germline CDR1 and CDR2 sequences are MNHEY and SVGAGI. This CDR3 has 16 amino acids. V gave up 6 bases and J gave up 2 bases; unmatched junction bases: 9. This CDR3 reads CASSWTGATYTDTQYF. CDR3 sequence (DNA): TGTGCCAGCAGCTGGACAGGGGCAACGTACACAGATACGCAGTATTTT.

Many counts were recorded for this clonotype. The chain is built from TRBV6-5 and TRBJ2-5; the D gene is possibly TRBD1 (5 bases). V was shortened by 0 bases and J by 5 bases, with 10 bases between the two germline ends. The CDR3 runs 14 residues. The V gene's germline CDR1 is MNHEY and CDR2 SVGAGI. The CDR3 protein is CASSYSQAVETQYF. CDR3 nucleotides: TGTGCCAGCAGTTACTCACAGGCGGTGGAGACCCAGTACTTC.

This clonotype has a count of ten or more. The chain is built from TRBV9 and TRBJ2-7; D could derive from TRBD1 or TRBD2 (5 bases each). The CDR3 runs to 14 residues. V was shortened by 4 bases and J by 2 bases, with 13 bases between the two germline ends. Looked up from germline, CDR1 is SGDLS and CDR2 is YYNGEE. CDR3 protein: CASSQMQGAYEQYF. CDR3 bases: TGTGCCAGCAGCCAGATGCAGGGAGCCTACGAGCAGTACTTC.

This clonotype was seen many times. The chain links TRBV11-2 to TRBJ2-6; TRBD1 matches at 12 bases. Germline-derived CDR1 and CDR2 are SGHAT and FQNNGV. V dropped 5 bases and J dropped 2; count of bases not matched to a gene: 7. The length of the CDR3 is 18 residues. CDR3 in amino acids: CASSRWDRGLPGANVLTF. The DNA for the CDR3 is TGTGCCAGCAGCCGATGGGACAGGGGGCTTCCTGGGGCCAACGTCCTGACTTTC.

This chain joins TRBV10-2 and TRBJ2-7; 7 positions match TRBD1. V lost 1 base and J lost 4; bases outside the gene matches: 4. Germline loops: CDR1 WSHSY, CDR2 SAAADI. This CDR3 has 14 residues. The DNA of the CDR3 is TGCGCCAGCAGTGAGTACCAGGGGGTTTACGAGCAGTACTTC. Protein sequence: CASSEYQGVYEQYF.

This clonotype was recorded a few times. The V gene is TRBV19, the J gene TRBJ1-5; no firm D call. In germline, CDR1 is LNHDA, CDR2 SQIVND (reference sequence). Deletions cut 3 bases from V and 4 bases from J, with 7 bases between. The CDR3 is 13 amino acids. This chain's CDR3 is CASSISFNQPQHF. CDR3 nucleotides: TGTGCCAGTAGTATCTCGTTTAATCAGCCCCAGCATTTT.

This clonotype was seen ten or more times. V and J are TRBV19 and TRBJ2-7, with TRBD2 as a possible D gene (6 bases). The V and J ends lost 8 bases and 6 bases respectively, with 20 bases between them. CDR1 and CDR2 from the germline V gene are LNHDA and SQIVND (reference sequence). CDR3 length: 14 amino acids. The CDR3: CASATMGGRGEQYF. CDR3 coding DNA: TGTGCCAGTGCGACGATGGGGGGAAGGGGCGAGCAGTACTTC.

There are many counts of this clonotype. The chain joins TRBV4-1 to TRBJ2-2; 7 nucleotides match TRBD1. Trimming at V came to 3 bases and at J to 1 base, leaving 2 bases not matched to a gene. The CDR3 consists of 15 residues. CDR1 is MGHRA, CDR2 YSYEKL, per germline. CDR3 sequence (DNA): TGCGCCAGCAGCCAGGGACAGAAGAACACCGGGGAGCTGTTTTTT. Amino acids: CASSQGQKNTGELFF.